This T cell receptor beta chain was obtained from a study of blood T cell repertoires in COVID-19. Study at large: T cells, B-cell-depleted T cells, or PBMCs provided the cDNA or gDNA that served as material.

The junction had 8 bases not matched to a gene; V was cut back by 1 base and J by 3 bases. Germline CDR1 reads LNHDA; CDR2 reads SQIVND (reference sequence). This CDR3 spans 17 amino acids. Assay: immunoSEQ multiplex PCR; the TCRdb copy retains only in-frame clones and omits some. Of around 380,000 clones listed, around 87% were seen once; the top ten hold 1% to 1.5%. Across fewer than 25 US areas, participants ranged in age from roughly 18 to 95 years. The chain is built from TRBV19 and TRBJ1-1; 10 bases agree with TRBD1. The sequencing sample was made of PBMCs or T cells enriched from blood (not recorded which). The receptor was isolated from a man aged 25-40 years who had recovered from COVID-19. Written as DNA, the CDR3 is TGTGCCAGTAGTATAGGGGGGACAGGGGCCTACTACACTGAAGCTTTCTTT. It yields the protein CASSIGGTGAYYTEAFF.